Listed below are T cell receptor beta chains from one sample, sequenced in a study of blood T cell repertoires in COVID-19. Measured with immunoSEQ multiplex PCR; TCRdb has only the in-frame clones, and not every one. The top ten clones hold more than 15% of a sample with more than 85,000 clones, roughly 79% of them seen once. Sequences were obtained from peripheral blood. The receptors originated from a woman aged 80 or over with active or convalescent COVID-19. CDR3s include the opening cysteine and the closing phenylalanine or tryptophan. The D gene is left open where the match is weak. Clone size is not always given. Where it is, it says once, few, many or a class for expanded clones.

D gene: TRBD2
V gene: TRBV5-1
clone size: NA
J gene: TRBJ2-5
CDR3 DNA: TGCGCCAGCAGCGGAGGAGCTAGCGGGAGGGGTGGGGAGACCCAGTACTTC
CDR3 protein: CASSGGASGRGGETQYF

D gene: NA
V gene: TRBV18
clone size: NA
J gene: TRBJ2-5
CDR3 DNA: TGTGCCAGCTCACCGCAGGGTAAAGAGACCCAGTACTTC
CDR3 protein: CASSPQGKETQYF

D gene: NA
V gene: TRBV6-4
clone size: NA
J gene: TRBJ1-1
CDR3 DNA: TGTGCCAGCAGTGACTCTCCCCTAGGGGTTTCTCAAGCTTTCTTT
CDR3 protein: CASSDSPLGVSQAFF

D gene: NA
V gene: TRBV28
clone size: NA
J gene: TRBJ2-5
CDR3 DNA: TGTGCCAGCAGTTCAGGGTGGAACCAAGAGACCCAGTACTTC
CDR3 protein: CASSSGWNQETQYF

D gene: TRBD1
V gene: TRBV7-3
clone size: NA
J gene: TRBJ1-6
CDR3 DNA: TGTGCCAGCAGCCGGACAGGGGGTAGTTCACCCCTCCACTTT
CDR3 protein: CASSRTGGSSPLHF

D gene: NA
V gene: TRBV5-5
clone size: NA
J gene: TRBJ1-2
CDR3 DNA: TGTGCCAGCAGCTTGGGTCGTGACAGGCGTGTTTTTGGCTACACCTTC
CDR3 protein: CASSLGRDRRVFGYTF

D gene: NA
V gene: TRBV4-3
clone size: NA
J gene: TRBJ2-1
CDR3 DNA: TGCGCCAGCAGCCAAGATAAAGCGACGAGCTCCTACAATGAGCAGTTCTTC
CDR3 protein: CASSQDKATSSYNEQFF

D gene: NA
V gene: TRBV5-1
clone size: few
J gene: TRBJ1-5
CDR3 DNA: TGCGCCAGCAGCTTGAACGGTAATCAGCCCCAGCATTTT
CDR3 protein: CASSLNGNQPQHF

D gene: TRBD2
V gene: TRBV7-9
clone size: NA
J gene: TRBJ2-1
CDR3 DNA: TGTGCCAGCAGCTTTAGAGTAAACGCGGGAGGAGTGAATGAGCAGTTCTTC
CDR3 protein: CASSFRVNAGGVNEQFF

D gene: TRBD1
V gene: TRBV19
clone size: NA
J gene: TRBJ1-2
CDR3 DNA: TGTGCCAGTAGTTACCGACAGGGGAGTTATGGCTACACCTTC
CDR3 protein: CASSYRQGSYGYTF

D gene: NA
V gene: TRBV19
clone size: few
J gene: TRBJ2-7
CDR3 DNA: TGTGCCAGTAGTGTAACAGTGGACTCCTACGAGCAGTACTTC
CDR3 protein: CASSVTVDSYEQYF

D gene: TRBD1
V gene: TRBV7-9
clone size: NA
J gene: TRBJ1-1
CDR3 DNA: TGTGCCAGCAGCCCGCGGGACAGGGTAGTGACTGAAGCTTTCTTT
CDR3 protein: CASSPRDRVVTEAFF

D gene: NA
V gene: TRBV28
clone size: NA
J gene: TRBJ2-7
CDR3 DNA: TGTGCCAGCAGTTCCCGGGGGGCAGCCTTGCACTACGAGCAGTACTTC
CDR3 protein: CASSSRGAALHYEQYF

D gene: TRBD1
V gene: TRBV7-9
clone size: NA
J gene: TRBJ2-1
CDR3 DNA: TGTGCCAGCAATAGGGACAGCTCCTACAATGAGCAGTTCTTC
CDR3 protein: CASNRDSSYNEQFF

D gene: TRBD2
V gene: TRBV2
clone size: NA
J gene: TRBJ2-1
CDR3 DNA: TGTGCCAGCAGTGTCGGTAGCGGGACCTACAATGAGCAGTTCTTC
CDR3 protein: CASSVGSGTYNEQFF

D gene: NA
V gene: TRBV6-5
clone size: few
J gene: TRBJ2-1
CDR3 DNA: TGTGCCAGCAGAACTTACAATGAGCAGTTCTTC
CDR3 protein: CASRTYNEQFF

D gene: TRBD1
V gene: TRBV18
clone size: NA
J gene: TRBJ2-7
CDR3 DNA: TGTGCCAGCTCACCACCTCTATCAGGGGGTATGAACGAGCAGTACTTC
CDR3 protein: CASSPPLSGGMNEQYF

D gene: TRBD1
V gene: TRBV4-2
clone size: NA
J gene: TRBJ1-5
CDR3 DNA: TGTGCCAGCAGCCGCAGGGGACAGTATAGCAATCAGCCCCAGCATTTT
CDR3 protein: CASSRRGQYSNQPQHF

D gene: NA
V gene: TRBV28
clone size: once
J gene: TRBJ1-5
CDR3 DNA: TGTGCCAGCAGTGAGGGAGGTCAGCCCCAGCATTTT
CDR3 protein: CASSEGGQPQHF

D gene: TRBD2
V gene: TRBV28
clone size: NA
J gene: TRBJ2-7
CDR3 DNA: TGTGCCAGCAGTGTAATTCCCGGGACTAGCGGGAGCTACGAGCAGTACTTC
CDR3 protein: CASSVIPGTSGSYEQYF

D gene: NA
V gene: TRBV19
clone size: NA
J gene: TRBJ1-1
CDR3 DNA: TGTGCCAGTAACTCACGATCCGGGAACATGAACACTGAAGCTTTCTTT
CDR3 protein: CASNSRSGNMNTEAFF

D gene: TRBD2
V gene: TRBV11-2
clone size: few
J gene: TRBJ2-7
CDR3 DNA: TGTGCCAGCAGCTTTCGGGGACTAGCAGCTTACGAGCAGTACTTC
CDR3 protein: CASSFRGLAAYEQYF

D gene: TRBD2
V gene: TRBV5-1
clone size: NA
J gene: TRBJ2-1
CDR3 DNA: TGCGCCAGCGGAGAGACTAGCGGAAACAATGAGCAGTTCTTC
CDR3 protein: CASGETSGNNEQFF

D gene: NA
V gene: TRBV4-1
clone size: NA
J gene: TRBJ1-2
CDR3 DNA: TGCGCCAGCAGCCCCACTCCGGGAATCTTCGGCTACACCTTC
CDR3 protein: CASSPTPGIFGYTF

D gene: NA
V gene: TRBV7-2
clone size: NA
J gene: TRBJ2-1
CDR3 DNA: TGTGCCAGCAGTAGCGATTGGGGCAATGAGCAGTTCTTC
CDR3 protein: CASSSDWGNEQFF

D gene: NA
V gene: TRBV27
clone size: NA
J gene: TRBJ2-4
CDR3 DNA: TGTGCCAGCACCCCCGGGATTGGAGCCAAAAACATTCAGTACTTC
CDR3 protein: CASTPGIGAKNIQYF

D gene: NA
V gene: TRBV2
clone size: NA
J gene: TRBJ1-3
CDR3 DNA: TGTGCCAGCAGTGAACGGCTGACATACCGAAACACCATATATTTT
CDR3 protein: CASSERLTYRNTIYF

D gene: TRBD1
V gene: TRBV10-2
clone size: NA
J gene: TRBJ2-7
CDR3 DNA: TGCGCCAGCAGTGAGTCCTTAGGGACAGGGGGGTACGAGCAGTACTTC
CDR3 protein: CASSESLGTGGYEQYF

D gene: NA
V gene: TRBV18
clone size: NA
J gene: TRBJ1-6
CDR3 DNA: TGTGCCAGCTCACCGCCCAGGGGTTCACCCCTCCACTTT
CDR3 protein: CASSPPRGSPLHF